The 27 T cell receptor beta chains below come from one sample, sequenced in a study of Tregs in tolerant kidney transplant recipients. The assay was immunoSEQ multiplex PCR, and TCRdb's table has in-frame clones only and misses some. The repertoire consists of fewer than 100,000 clones, with over 85% occurring once and the leading ten covering 0.35% to 0.55%. The specimen was CD4+ T cells from blood, collected before the transplant. All receptors come from a human donor who received a combined kidney and bone marrow transplant.

J is TRBJ2-1 and V is TRBV11-3; a weak D match, TRBD2 (7 bases). This CDR3 contains 15 residues. The germline gives CDR1 SGHNT, CDR2 YENEEA. With 3 bases removed from V and 5 bases from J, the gap between germline ends came to 14 bases. CDR3 nucleotides: TGTGCCAGCAGCTTCCGGGGAGGGGGAAACAATGAGCAGTTCTTC. Amino acid sequence: CASSFRGGGNNEQFF.

The CDR3 reads CASSPRGTSGVSDTQYF. DNA for the CDR3: TGTGCCAGCAGCCCCCGGGGGACTAGCGGGGTCTCAGATACGCAGTATTTT. This chain links TRBV9 with TRBJ2-3; TRBD2 agrees at 13 bases. This CDR3 region has 17 residues. The germline V gene has CDR1 SGDLS and CDR2 YYNGEE. V was clipped by 4 bases and J by 4 bases; unmatched bases: 9.

This clone was seen once. The V call is TRBV30, the J call TRBJ2-1, with 13 bases that match TRBD2. J gave up 7 bases and V 4 bases, and 7 bases lay outside the gene matches. This CDR3 region has 15 residues. Germline V gene data show CDR1 as GTSNPN and CDR2 as SVGIG (reference sequence). The CDR3 is CAWTRTSGGGNEQFF. DNA for the CDR3: TGTGCCTGGACGCGGACTAGCGGGGGCGGGAATGAGCAGTTCTTC.

This chain links TRBV15 with TRBJ1-4; 8 bases fit TRBD1. Per germline, CDR1 LNHNV and CDR2 YYDKDF (reference sequence). The CDR3 consists of 16 residues. V was pared by 6 bases and J by 3 bases, with 9 bases of the junction left unmatched. The CDR3 is CATRTRQGLPNEKLFF. CDR3 DNA sequence: TGTGCCACCAGGACCCGACAGGGGCTACCTAATGAAAAACTGTTTTTT.

The CDR3: CASSYFLGGWGYTF. In DNA, the CDR3 is TGTGCCAGCAGTTACTTTTTAGGGGGCTGGGGCTACACCTTC. J is TRBJ1-2 and V is TRBV6-6; 7 bases are shared with TRBD1. Germline CDR1 and CDR2: MNHNY and SVGAGI (reference sequence). With V trimmed by 1 base and J by 8 bases, 7 bases remained unmatched. The CDR3 spans 14 residues.

V is TRBV9 and J is TRBJ2-2; perhaps TRBD2 as D (6 bases). Germline V gene sequence: CDR1 SGDLS, CDR2 YYNGEE. Trimming left V 0 bases short and J 0 bases short, with 9 bases between. The CDR3 covers 16 residues. DNA for the CDR3: TGTGCCAGCAGCGTAGGTCAGCGGGCGAACACCGGGGAGCTGTTTTTT. Translation gives CASSVGQRANTGELFF.

The chain employs TRBV19 and TRBJ2-2, with 7 positions matching TRBD2. The germline CDR1 and CDR2 sequences are LNHDA and SQIVND (reference sequence). The V and J ends lost 5 bases and 5 bases, in that order; junction bases with no gene match: 11. The CDR3 has 16 amino acids. The CDR3 sequence: CASSLLLAENTGELFF. CDR3 DNA: TGTGCCAGTAGTCTACTGCTAGCGGAAAATACCGGGGAGCTGTTTTTT.

The CDR3 DNA is TGCGCCAGCAGCCGTCAGGGGAATCAGCCCCAGCATTTT. Amino acids: CASSRQGNQPQHF. J is TRBJ1-5 and V is TRBV4-1, with a weak D call TRBD1 (6 bases). In germline, CDR1 is MGHRA, CDR2 YSYEKL. Trimming took 4 bases from V and 4 from J, leaving 8 bases between them. The CDR3 loop spans 13 amino acids.

The rearrangement links TRBV28 to TRBJ2-1, with D tentatively TRBD2 (6 bases). The germline V gene has CDR1 MDHEN and CDR2 SYDVKM. The CDR3 extends over 14 amino acids. V dropped 2 bases and J dropped 6 bases, with 11 bases sitting between them. CDR3 amino acids: CASSLRASVNEQFF. The CDR3 coding sequence is TGTGCCAGCAGTTTAAGAGCTAGCGTCAATGAGCAGTTCTTC.

The J gene is TRBJ2-7, the V gene TRBV15; a possible D gene is TRBD1 (6 bases). The germline gives CDR1 LNHNV, CDR2 YYDKDF (reference sequence). V lost 0 bases and J lost 2, with 11 bases in between. CDR3 length: 15 residues. DNA for the CDR3: TGTGCCACCAGCAGAGATTACAACAGGGCCTACGAGCAGTACTTC. The encoded protein is CATSRDYNRAYEQYF.

The chain combines TRBV5-4 with TRBJ1-2, with 7 bases matching TRBD1. Germline CDR1 and CDR2: SGHNT and YYREEE (reference sequence). The CDR3 runs 15 residues. The V gene end was trimmed by 4 bases and the J gene end by 6 bases; junction bases not matched to a gene: 12. CDR3 amino acids: CASSPTSEGAHGYTF. In DNA form, the CDR3 reads TGTGCCAGCAGCCCCACCTCCGAGGGGGCGCATGGCTACACCTTC.

V and J are TRBV2 and TRBJ1-5; TRBD1 is a possible D gene (6 bases). CDR1 SNHLY and CDR2 FYNNEI come from the germline V gene. The CDR3 extends over 15 amino acids. V was cut by 2 bases and J by 5 bases, with 13 bases left in between. CDR3 bases: TGTGCCAGCAGTGAAATGCGCACAGGGTATCAGCCCCAGCATTTT. Its translation is CASSEMRTGYQPQHF.

This chain links TRBV4-2 with TRBJ2-7; 16 positions agree with TRBD2. Germline trimming cut 6 bases from V and 3 bases from J; bases unmatched to any gene: 5. Germline V gives CDR1 LGHNA, CDR2 YNFKEQ. The CDR3 length is 16 residues. CDR3 region: CASSAGLAGGLYEQYF. Here the CDR3 DNA reads TGTGCCAGCAGTGCGGGACTAGCGGGGGGGCTCTACGAGCAGTACTTC.

The chain employs TRBV28 and TRBJ2-1; D possibly corresponds to TRBD2 (6 bases). Germline loops: CDR1 MDHEN, CDR2 SYDVKM. V was trimmed by 3 bases and J by 1 base, leaving 10 bases between them. The CDR3 covers 15 residues. For the CDR3, the DNA is TGTGCCAGCAGTTTTATGGGGACTTCCTACAATGAGCAGTTCTTC. This sequence encodes CASSFMGTSYNEQFF.

The V and J genes are TRBV4-2 and TRBJ2-1; tentatively, D is TRBD2 (5 bases). Germline CDR1 reads LGHNA; CDR2 reads YNFKEQ. This CDR3 is 15 amino acids long. The V and J ends lost 4 bases and 0 bases respectively, with 10 bases between them. The DNA of the CDR3 is TGTGCCAGCAGCCCTGGACTCGGCTCCTACAATGAGCAGTTCTTC. Translated, it gives CASSPGLGSYNEQFF.

The V gene is TRBV9, the J gene TRBJ1-1; 10 bases fit TRBD1. This CDR3 is built from 15 residues. CDR1 SGDLS and CDR2 YYNGEE come from the germline V gene. V trimming: 3 bases; J trimming: 5 bases; junction bases outside the gene matches: 7. The DNA of the CDR3 is TGTGCCAGCAGCGCCCGGGACAGGGGATTTACTGAAGCTTTCTTT. This sequence encodes CASSARDRGFTEAFF.

The chain has TRBV7-2 and TRBJ1-2; 7 bases align to TRBD1. The CDR3 runs to 18 residues. Germline V lookup: CDR1 SGHTA, CDR2 FQGNSA. Unmatched junction bases numbered 15, after V lost 5 bases and J lost 0 bases. CDR3 DNA sequence: TGTGCCAGCAGCGTTGTGGCGGGACAGATGCGAACTAACTATGGCTACACCTTC. Encoded protein: CASSVVAGQMRTNYGYTF. Complete variable domain (other parts from reference TRBV7-2 and TRBJ1-2): GAGVSQSPSNKVTEKGKDVELRCDPISGHTALYWYRQSLGQGLEFLIYFQGNSAPDKSGLPSDRFSAERTGGSVSTLTIQRTQQEDSAVYLCASSVVAGQMRTNYGYTFGSGTRLTVV.

The chain carries TRBV7-9 and TRBJ2-7, with D maybe TRBD1 (6 bases). The germline V gene has CDR1 SEHNR and CDR2 FQNEAQ (reference sequence). This CDR3 has 16 amino acids. The V end was cut by 7 bases, the J end by 0 bases, with 19 bases between. CDR3 amino acids: CASTRTLDSYSYEQYF. CDR3 coding DNA: TGTGCCAGCACCAGGACGCTGGACAGTTACTCCTACGAGCAGTACTTC.

V usage is TRBV4-3 and J usage is TRBJ1-5; TRBD1 agrees at 8 bases. The ends lost 0 bases at V and 9 bases at J; junction bases unmatched: 7. CDR3 length: 15 residues. The V gene's germline CDR1 is LGHNA and CDR2 YSLEER. In DNA, the CDR3 is TGCGCCAGCAGCCAAGAGACAGGGGTGTTTGGGCCCCAGCATTTT. Amino acids: CASSQETGVFGPQHF.

This clone was observed a few times. The chain has TRBV19 and TRBJ1-4; TRBD1 might be the D (6 bases). Trimming took off 6 bases at V and 4 bases at J, with 15 bases between the two ends. There are 15 residues in the CDR3. Per germline, CDR1 LNHDA and CDR2 SQIVND (reference sequence). CDR3 amino acids: CASRQGGSYNEKLFF. The CDR3 region has the DNA TGTGCCAGTAGACAGGGAGGGAGCTATAATGAAAAACTGTTTTTT.

The chain recombines TRBV11-3 with TRBJ2-7; 8 bases line up with TRBD2. This CDR3 has 12 residues. Germline CDR1 and CDR2: SGHNT and YENEEA. The J segment lost 13 bases and the V segment lost 3 bases, leaving 8 bases of the junction unmatched. The CDR3 coding sequence is TGTGCCAGCAGCTTGGGAGCGGGAGTACGTTACTTC. Residues: CASSLGAGVRYF.

The J gene is TRBJ2-2, the V gene TRBV5-1; 11 nucleotides line up with TRBD2. The ends lost 4 bases at V and 9 bases at J; junction bases unmatched: 14. The CDR3 runs to 17 residues. CDR1 and CDR2 from the germline V gene are SGHRS and YFSETQ. The CDR3 bases are TGCGCCAGCAGCACTACACTAGCGGGAGCCCCGGAGCGGGAGCTGTTTTTT. This sequence encodes CASSTTLAGAPERELFF.

This sequence joins TRBV4-2 and TRBJ2-6; no firm D call. V lost 4 bases and J 2 bases, leaving 12 bases between the germline ends. This CDR3 contains 16 residues. Germline CDR1 reads LGHNA; CDR2 reads YNFKEQ. The CDR3 DNA is TGTGCCAGCAGCCCGGTAGCCCTAGCTGGGGCCAACGTCCTGACTTTC. This sequence encodes CASSPVALAGANVLTF.

The V and J genes are TRBV4-2 and TRBJ1-2; 8 nucleotides line up with TRBD1. V shed 7 bases, J shed 4 bases, and the junction held 11 bases outside the gene matches. The CDR3 length is 15 residues. Per the germline V gene, CDR1 is LGHNA and CDR2 is YNFKEQ. For the CDR3, the DNA is TGTGCCAGCACAGAGACCAGGGGGCAGGGCTATGGCTACACCTTC. Amino acid sequence: CASTETRGQGYGYTF.

This sequence joins TRBV18 and TRBJ2-1, with 9 bases matching TRBD2. This CDR3 region has 18 residues. The germline CDR1 and CDR2 sequences are KGHSH and LQKENI. V was pared by 2 bases and J by 7 bases, with 15 bases of the junction left unmatched. The CDR3, as DNA: TGTGCCAGCTCACCATCCCTGGTAGCGGGAGTGTTATATAATGAGCAGTTCTTC. Encoded protein: CASSPSLVAGVLYNEQFF.

J is TRBJ1-4 and V is TRBV7-2; D not resolved. CDR3 length equals 13 residues. Germline loops: CDR1 SGHTA, CDR2 FQGNSA. The V gene lost 4 bases and the J gene lost 8 bases, with 11 bases spanning the gap. The CDR3 is CASSYSPSEKLFF. The CDR3 DNA sequence: TGTGCCAGCAGCTATTCCCCTTCCGAAAAACTGTTTTTT. Drawing the rest from reference TRBV7-2 and TRBJ1-4, the complete variable domain is GAGVSQSPSNKVTEKGKDVELRCDPISGHTALYWYRQSLGQGLEFLIYFQGNSAPDKSGLPSDRFSAERTGGSVSTLTIQRTQQEDSAVYLCASSYSPSEKLFFGSGTQLSVL.

The chain is built from TRBV28 and TRBJ1-2, with D perhaps matching TRBD1 (5 bases). V was trimmed by 5 bases and J by 4 bases, leaving 17 bases between them. CDR1 is MDHEN, CDR2 SYDVKM, per germline. The CDR3 length is 15 residues. CDR3 DNA sequence: TGTGCCAGCAGTACACAAATGGGGGGTACCTATGGCTACACCTTC. As protein: CASSTQMGGTYGYTF.